One sample yielded the 10 T cell receptor beta chains listed below, sequenced in a study of cytomegalovirus exposure and HLA in healthy donors. With 60 Vbeta and 13 Jbeta primers, the PCR was carried out. Assay used: immunoSEQ multiplex PCR; TCRdb lists only in-frame clones, some missing. The table lists under 110,000 clones, around 75% of them singletons, with more than 2.5% in the top ten. Material: PBMCs. These receptors were obtained from a male donor in good health and CMV-seropositive.

The chain carries TRBV23-1 and TRBJ2-4; D call uncertain. TRBV23-1 is sorted into the ORF group, with uncertain function. The CDR3 totals 16 residues. Trimming pared 8 bases from V and 0 bases from J, leaving 17 bases between. DNA for the CDR3: TGCGCCAGCGGCCTCCTGTTGGCCAAAGCCAAAAACATTCAGTACTTC. Translation: CASGLLLAKAKNIQYF.

Details on this clone: A read error may produce the germline difference seen at one junction end. The chain joins TRBV7-7 to TRBJ2-2; 8 positions match TRBD2. The V gene's germline CDR1 is SSHAT and CDR2 FNYEAQ (reference sequence). The CDR3 has 18 amino acids. This CDR3 reads CASSPLAGPYYGAGELFF. In nucleotides, the CDR3 is TGTGCTAGCAGTCCGCTAGCGGGCCCCTACTATGGCGCCGGGGAGCTGTTTTTT.

Points on this clone: This CDR3 is also generated by other DNA sequences in the sample. The chain joins TRBV2 to TRBJ2-2; no firm D call. Germline V gives CDR1 SNHLY, CDR2 FYNNEI. V lost 4 bases, J lost 3 bases, and 3 bases lay in between. The CDR3 spans 12 residues. CDR3 DNA: TGTGCCAGCAGTGCGGACACCGGGGAGCTGTTTTTT. This codes for CASSADTGELFF.

The rearrangement links TRBV5-4 to TRBJ2-3, with 10 bases lining up with TRBD1. Per germline, CDR1 SGHNT and CDR2 YYREEE (reference sequence). The CDR3 is 15 residues long. The trim removed 0 bases at V and 4 bases at J, leaving 2 bases unmatched. The CDR3 bases are TGTGCCAGCAGCTTGGGACAGGGGGCTGCAGATACGCAGTATTTT. This sequence encodes CASSLGQGAADTQYF.

The count of this clone is one. The chain joins TRBV10-3 to TRBJ2-1, with D perhaps TRBD2 (6 bases). The CDR3 is 13 amino acids. Trimming took 8 bases from V and 4 from J, leaving 12 bases between them. Germline loops: CDR1 ENHRY, CDR2 SYGVKD. The DNA for the CDR3 is TGTGCCATCGGAGCTAGCGTGTACAATGAGCAGTTCTTC. Amino acids: CAIGASVYNEQFF.

This chain uses TRBV30 with TRBJ2-3; 13 nucleotides align to TRBD2. Germline V gives CDR1 GTSNPN, CDR2 SVGIG (reference sequence). Losses at the gene ends were 0 bases for V and 5 bases for J; bases not matched to a gene: 5. The CDR3 consists of 16 residues. CDR3 sequence: CAWSVTSGRAGDTQYF. The CDR3 DNA reads TGTGCCTGGAGTGTAACTAGCGGGAGGGCCGGAGATACGCAGTATTTT.

The V and J genes are TRBV7-6 and TRBJ1-3, with TRBD1 as a possible D gene (6 bases). With 3 bases removed from V and 0 bases from J, the gap between germline ends came to 18 bases. CDR3 length equals 18 residues. The germline gives CDR1 SGHVS, CDR2 FNYEAQ. The CDR3 protein is CASSFLPFRDNSGNTIYF. In DNA form, the CDR3 reads TGTGCCAGCAGCTTTCTCCCCTTCCGGGACAACTCTGGAAACACCATATATTTT.

V gene TRBV5-1 combines with J gene TRBJ2-1, with 8 bases lining up with TRBD1. CDR3 length: 17 residues. V shed 3 bases and J 1 base; nucleotides not matched to a gene: 9. From germline, CDR1 is SGHRS and CDR2 YFSETQ. The CDR3 DNA is TGCGCCAGCAGCTCAGACAGGGGCGGTGGATCCTACAATGAGCAGTTCTTC. It is translated as CASSSDRGGGSYNEQFF.

The chain carries TRBV5-1 and TRBJ2-1; 9 bases line up with TRBD2. This CDR3 is 15 amino acids long. The germline V gene encodes CDR1 SGHRS and CDR2 YFSETQ. V trimming: 4 bases; J trimming: 6 bases; junction bases outside the gene matches: 8. The CDR3 bases are TGCGCCAGCAGCCCCTTAGCGGGAGACCTCAATGAGCAGTTCTTC. This codes for CASSPLAGDLNEQFF.

The chain is built from TRBV4-1 and TRBJ1-2; TRBD1 agrees at 7 bases. The junction had 8 bases not matched to a gene; V was cut back by 5 bases and J by 5 bases. This CDR3 has 14 residues. Per the germline V gene, CDR1 is MGHRA and CDR2 is YSYEKL. This chain's CDR3 is CASSARQGPYGYTF. The CDR3 nucleotides read TGCGCCAGCAGCGCCCGACAGGGACCTTATGGCTACACCTTC.